The 29 T cell receptor beta chains presented below share a single source sample, sequenced in a study of T cells in Graves' hyperthyroidism and ophthalmopathy. TCR beta CDR3 region amplification was performed from RNA transcripts. First-round RT-PCR targeting the TCR CDR3 was performed with the HTBI primer set. In TCRdb, the multiplex PCR reads were re-called with MiXCR into one record per CDR3 protein. The table has hundreds of thousands of distinct CDR3 sequences, approximately 14% seen once. The sequencing input was blood. These receptors were taken from a woman younger than 35 with Graves' hyperthyroidism.

This clonotype was counted many times. The chain combines TRBV27 with TRBJ1-4; 8 bases match TRBD1. In germline, CDR1 is MNHEY, CDR2 SMNVEV (reference sequence). Trimming took 4 bases from V and 2 from J; bases not matched to a gene: 3. CDR3 length: 15 amino acids. The CDR3 nucleotides read TGTGCCAGCAGTTACCACAGGGGGACTAATGAAAAACTGTTTTTT. Translation: CASSYHRGTNEKLFF.

In its sample, this clonotype was seen once. The V gene is TRBV5-1, the J gene TRBJ2-1; D remains ambiguous. Germline V gives CDR1 SGHRS, CDR2 YFSETQ. This CDR3 region has 13 residues. The V end was cut by 6 bases, the J end by 0 bases, with 7 bases between. The DNA for the CDR3 is TGCGCCAGCACCGAGCCCTCCTACAATGAGCAGTTCTTC. It yields the protein CASTEPSYNEQFF.

This clonotype was seen more than once but under ten times. The rearrangement joins TRBV29-1 to TRBJ1-1; the D is unclear. There are 12 residues in the CDR3. V lost 4 bases and J lost 2, with 8 bases in between. Germline V CDR1 and CDR2: SQVTM, ANQGSEA. CDR3 coding DNA: TGCAGCGTTGCCCCATACAACACTGAAGCTTTCTTT. It encodes CSVAPYNTEAFF.

The chain joins TRBV29-1 to TRBJ2-1, with 9 bases identical to TRBD2. Near its end, the DNA agrees better with TRBJ2-7, so the J call may be wrong. From germline, CDR1 is SQVTM and CDR2 ANQGSEA. The CDR3 is 15 amino acids. CDR3 sequence (DNA): TGCAGCGTTGAAGCTGGCGGGAGGGTTGGGGGTGAGCAGTACTTC. Its translation is CSVEAGGRVGGEQYF.

This sequence joins TRBV6-1 and TRBJ2-7; D uncertain. Germline values: CDR1 MNHNS, CDR2 SASEGT. V lost 8 bases to trimming and J lost 5 bases, with 19 bases between them. This CDR3 contains 14 residues. The CDR3 region is CASHPISTPDEQYF. DNA for the CDR3: TGTGCCAGCCACCCGATTTCCACCCCTGACGAGCAGTACTTC.

The table lists this clonotype with a few counts. The chain employs TRBV7-9 and TRBJ2-7; maybe TRBD1 (6 bases). Germline loops: CDR1 SEHNR, CDR2 FQNEAQ (reference sequence). The CDR3 runs to 16 residues. The ends were cut back, 1 base at V and 2 bases at J, with 15 bases in the middle. For the CDR3, the DNA is TGTGCCAGCAGCTTAGATGGGGGCCCGGATCCCTACGAGCAGTACTTC. Protein product: CASSLDGGPDPYEQYF.

In this sample, this clonotype turned up many times. The chain links TRBV11-2 to TRBJ2-2, with D tentatively TRBD1 (5 bases). The length of the CDR3 is 14 residues. The germline V gene has CDR1 SGHAT and CDR2 FQNNGV. The germline V and J ends were trimmed by 1 base and 7 bases, with 10 bases remaining between them. The CDR3 reads CASSLGTSIGELFF. In DNA, the CDR3 is TGTGCCAGCAGCTTAGGGACATCTATCGGGGAGCTGTTTTTT.

The table lists this clonotype with many counts. The chain has TRBV2 and TRBJ2-7; D perhaps matches TRBD1 (6 bases). CDR3 length: 17 amino acids. V dropped 3 bases and J dropped 2 bases, with 20 bases sitting between them. Germline loops: CDR1 SNHLY, CDR2 FYNNEI. The CDR3: CASSEQDSSGVPYEQYF. The CDR3 coding sequence is TGTGCCAGCAGTGAGCAGGATTCCTCAGGGGTACCCTACGAGCAGTACTTC.

V gene TRBV28 combines with J gene TRBJ1-4; D call uncertain. CDR1 is MDHEN, CDR2 SYDVKM, per germline. Trimming removed 6 bases from V and 0 bases from J, with 8 bases in between. The CDR3 is made up of 14 amino acids. The CDR3 DNA reads TGTGCCAGCAGCGGCATTGCAACTAATGAAAAACTGTTTTTT. Translated: CASSGIATNEKLFF.

The table lists this clonotype with a few counts. The rearrangement joins TRBV13 to TRBJ2-7, with 16 bases fitting TRBD2. The CDR3 extends over 19 amino acids. In germline, CDR1 is PRHDT, CDR2 FYEKMQ (reference sequence). V shed 4 bases, J shed 7 bases, and the junction held 16 bases outside the gene matches. The CDR3: CASSYPPGTSGRARREQYF. The CDR3 DNA sequence: TGTGCCAGCAGCTATCCCCCGGGGACTAGCGGGAGGGCCCGTCGGGAGCAGTACTTC. Full variable domain (remainder filled in from reference TRBV13 and TRBJ2-7): AAGVIQSPRHLIKEKRETATLKCYPIPRHDTVYWYQQGPGQDPQFLISFYEKMQSDKGSIPDRFSAQQFSDYHSELNMSSLELGDSALYFCASSYPPGTSGRARREQYFGPGTRLTVT.

J is TRBJ1-2 and V is TRBV6-5; no firm D call. Germline V gene data show CDR1 as MNHEY and CDR2 as SVGAGI. The CDR3 spans 11 residues. V gave up 4 bases and J gave up 7 bases, with 7 bases separating them. Here the CDR3 reads CASSSSLGYTF. The CDR3 DNA is TGTGCCAGCAGTTCCTCTCTTGGCTACACCTTC.

This clonotype came up a few times. The CDR3 sequence is CASRDGLAGGGETQYF. CDR3 in DNA: TGTGCCAGCAGGGACGGACTAGCGGGGGGCGGAGAGACCCAGTACTTC. The chain couples TRBV2 to TRBJ2-5; 14 bases map to TRBD2. This CDR3 region has 16 residues. The J segment lost 4 bases and the V segment lost 6 bases, leaving 7 bases of the junction unmatched. Germline V lookup: CDR1 SNHLY, CDR2 FYNNEI.

This clonotype was detected many times. The CDR3 region has the DNA TGTGCCAGCAGCTCCTCTCGCGGGGGGTACACAGATACGCAGTATTTT. Encoded protein: CASSSSRGGYTDTQYF. The chain recombines TRBV7-2 with TRBJ2-3, with 8 bases identical to TRBD2. The trim removed 4 bases at V and 2 bases at J, leaving 8 bases unmatched. From germline, CDR1 is SGHTA and CDR2 FQGNSA. This CDR3 contains 16 residues.

There are many counts of this clonotype. This chain connects TRBV12-3 or TRBV12-4 to TRBJ1-1, with D unresolved. With 6 bases removed from V and 0 bases from J, the gap between germline ends came to 17 bases. The CDR3 covers 16 residues. CDR3 sequence: CASSLGKGSVNTEAFF. CDR3 nucleotides: TGTGCCAGCAGCCTGGGGAAGGGCTCGGTGAACACTGAAGCTTTCTTT.

The rearrangement links TRBV19 to TRBJ1-2; unclear D gene. This CDR3 is 15 amino acids long. Germline CDR1 is LNHDA and CDR2 is SQIVND (reference sequence). V lost 0 bases and J lost 4, with 12 bases in between. DNA of the CDR3: TGTGCCAGTAGTATAGATCGGGTCAGAACCTATGGCTACACCTTC. It codes for CASSIDRVRTYGYTF.

This clonotype appeared many times. V usage is TRBV2 and J usage is TRBJ2-7; D perhaps matches TRBD1 (7 bases). Deletions cut 3 bases from V and 6 bases from J, with 21 bases between. The CDR3 covers 16 residues. The V gene's germline CDR1 is SNHLY and CDR2 FYNNEI. The CDR3 protein is CASSDGGDSGTSEQYF. CDR3 bases: TGTGCCAGCAGTGATGGCGGGGACAGTGGGACAAGCGAGCAGTACTTC.

At least ten counts were recorded for this clonotype. V usage is TRBV20-1 and J usage is TRBJ2-6; either TRBD1 or TRBD2 may supply D (5 bases each). This CDR3 is built from 16 residues. Germline lookup yields CDR1 DFQATT and CDR2 SNEGSKA (reference sequence). The V end lost 7 bases, the J end lost 0 bases, and 16 bases lay between the germline ends. This chain's CDR3 is CSGSQGETSGANVLTF. For the CDR3, the DNA is TGCAGTGGATCGCAGGGAGAGACCTCTGGGGCCAACGTCCTGACTTTC.

This clonotype was detected a few times. The V call is TRBV2, the J call TRBJ2-1; no reliable D call. Deletions cut 7 bases from V and 7 bases from J, with 20 bases between. Germline CDR1 reads SNHLY; CDR2 reads FYNNEI. The CDR3 contains 15 residues. CDR3 sequence: CASTLRALTTNEQFF. In DNA form, the CDR3 reads TGTGCCAGCACTTTAAGGGCCCTGACGACAAATGAGCAGTTCTTC.

The chain links TRBV19 to TRBJ1-1; TRBD1 is a possible D gene (5 bases). CDR1 and CDR2 from the germline V gene are LNHDA and SQIVND (reference sequence). The V and J ends lost 7 bases and 7 bases respectively, with 19 bases between them. The CDR3 runs 14 residues. CDR3 sequence: CASTAGGYFDEAFF. Written as DNA, the CDR3 is TGTGCCAGTACCGCTGGGGGGTATTTCGATGAAGCTTTCTTT.

The chain is built from TRBV9 and TRBJ2-3; D possibly corresponds to TRBD2 (5 bases). V was cut by 3 bases and J by 4 bases, with 12 bases left in between. The CDR3 loop spans 14 amino acids. The germline gives CDR1 SGDLS, CDR2 YYNGEE. Here the CDR3 reads CASSGGSSSDTQYF. CDR3 nucleotides: TGTGCCAGCAGCGGAGGGTCGTCCTCAGATACGCAGTATTTT.

CDR3 DNA sequence: TGTGCCAGCAGCGTAGGGCTAGCGGCGGGAGATACGCAGTATTTT. Encoded protein: CASSVGLAAGDTQYF. The chain carries TRBV9 and TRBJ2-3; 7 bases match TRBD2. Germline CDR1 is SGDLS and CDR2 is YYNGEE. Germline trimming cut 0 bases from V and 5 bases from J; bases unmatched to any gene: 6. The CDR3 runs 15 residues.

This clonotype was seen more than once but under ten times. The chain couples TRBV7-9 to TRBJ2-5; TRBD2 is a possible D gene (6 bases). The V end was cut by 5 bases, the J end by 3 bases, with 16 bases between. The CDR3 consists of 15 residues. Germline V gene sequence: CDR1 SEHNR, CDR2 FQNEAQ (reference sequence). The CDR3 sequence is CASSLLTSTKETQYF. The CDR3 DNA follows: TGTGCCAGCAGCCTGTTGACTAGTACTAAAGAGACCCAGTACTTC.

The V gene is TRBV7-9, the J gene TRBJ2-5, with TRBD2 matching over 9 bases. The CDR3 length is 16 residues. Unmatched junction bases numbered 16, after V lost 11 bases and J lost 3 bases. Germline lookup yields CDR1 SEHNR and CDR2 FQNEAQ (reference sequence). Here the CDR3 reads CAHTRVGGRVKETQYF. CDR3 in DNA: TGTGCCCACACCCGCGTCGGCGGGAGGGTCAAAGAGACCCAGTACTTC.

The chain uses TRBV12-5 and TRBJ2-1, with TRBD1 as a possible D gene (6 bases). Between the trimmed V and J ends, which lost 6 bases and 5 bases, there was a span of 11 bases. Germline assignment: CDR1 LGHNT and CDR2 FRNRAP. There are 13 residues in the CDR3. CDR3 loop: CASGNRVDNEQFF. The DNA for the CDR3 is TGTGCTAGTGGAAACAGGGTTGACAATGAGCAGTTCTTC.

This clonotype was seen a single time. An end of the junction differs from the germline gene, which may be a read error. The chain recombines TRBV7-2 with TRBJ2-5; TRBD2 might be the D (6 bases). This CDR3 region has 16 residues. CDR1 and CDR2 from the germline V gene are SGHTA and FQGNSA. CDR3 residues: CASSLVGSSAQETQYF. The CDR3 DNA is TGTGCCAGTAGCTTAGTAGGGTCTAGCGCGCAAGAGACCCAGTACTTC. Full variable domain (remainder filled in from reference TRBV7-2 and TRBJ2-5): GAGVSQSPSNKVTEKGKDVELRCDPISGHTALYWYRQSLGQGLEFLIYFQGNSAPDKSGLPSDRFSAERTGGSVSTLTIQRTQQEDSAVYLCASSLVGSSAQETQYFGPGTRLLVL.

This clonotype was seen repeatedly, ten times or more. The chain has TRBV11-2 and TRBJ2-7; 7 nucleotides agree with TRBD2. CDR3 size: 15 residues. The V gene's germline CDR1 is SGHAT and CDR2 FQNNGV. V was pared by 1 base and J by 1 base, with 4 bases of the junction left unmatched. Written as DNA, the CDR3 is TGTGCCAGCAGCTTAGGCGGGAGCGGTTCCTACGAGCAGTACTTC. The encoded protein is CASSLGGSGSYEQYF.

The sample holds many counts of this clonotype. The V call is TRBV12-3 or TRBV12-4, the J call TRBJ2-5, with TRBD2 as a possible D gene (6 bases). With 3 bases removed from V and 9 bases from J, the gap between germline ends came to 11 bases. The length of the CDR3 is 12 residues. In DNA form, the CDR3 reads TGTGCCAGCAGTTTTCTAGGGGAGGCCCAGTACTTC. The encoded protein is CASSFLGEAQYF.

On this clonotype itself: A much larger clone lies a single base off, so this may be a read error. The chain links TRBV28 to TRBJ1-2; D is unresolved. CDR3 size: 13 residues. Germline V lookup: CDR1 MDHEN, CDR2 SYDVKM. CDR3: CASSFGRNYGYAF. The CDR3 DNA is TGTGCCAGCAGTTTTGGGAGAAACTATGGCTACGCCTTC.

This clonotype was picked up many times. The chain combines TRBV2 with TRBJ2-5; TRBD2 aligns across 9 bases. With V trimmed by 7 bases and J by 4 bases, 4 bases remained unmatched. CDR1 is SNHLY and CDR2 is FYNNEI in the germline V gene. The CDR3 contains 13 residues. CDR3 sequence: CASIAGEGETQYF. As DNA, the CDR3 is TGTGCCAGCATAGCGGGAGAGGGAGAGACCCAGTACTTC. The variable domain in full, with the rest retrieved from reference TRBV2 and TRBJ2-5, is EPEVTQTPSHQVTQMGQEVILRCVPISNHLYFYWYRQILGQKVEFLVSFYNNEISEKSEIFDDQFSVERPDGSNFTLKIRSTKLEDSAMYFCASIAGEGETQYFGPGTRLLVL.